This passage covers 3 T cell receptor beta chains from one sample sequenced in a study of blood T cells in healthy people across ages. A second PCR, run for roughly 7 to 12 cycles, used a sample-barcoded 5' primer plus a J-beta primer mix. Via MiXCR, TCRdb re-called the 5' RACE reads, giving one row per CDR3 protein. The table lists about 1.1 million distinct CDR3 sequences, 35% to 40% of them singletons. Sample: blood. These receptors all come from a man between 18 and 35 years old in good health.

About this clonotype itself: This may arise from a read error, as a much more abundant clone is one base away. The rearrangement uses TRBV21-1 and TRBJ2-3; TRBD1 is the table's D call and was not checked against the DNA. TRBV21-1 is a documented pseudogene. This CDR3 region has 12 residues. DNA for the CDR3: TGTGCCAGCACCAAGGGGGCAGATACGCAGTATTTT. This translates into CASTKGADTQYF.

This chain links TRBV5-1 with TRBJ2-3; 12 nucleotides line up with TRBD1. Germline V CDR1 and CDR2: SGHRS, YFSETQ. This CDR3 is 16 amino acids long. J lost 0 bases, V lost 4 bases, and 3 bases had no gene match. CDR3 nucleotides: TGCGCCAGCAGCCAGGGACAGGGGGCGAGCACAGATACGCAGTATTTT. Its protein product is CASSQGQGASTDTQYF. The full variable domain, its missing parts supplied by reference TRBV5-1 and TRBJ2-3, is KAGVTQTPRYLIKTRGQQVTLSCSPISGHRSVSWYQQTPGQGLQFLFEYFSETQRNKGNFPGRFSGRQFSNSRSEMNVSTLELGDSALYLCASSQGQGASTDTQYFGPGTRLTVL.

This clonotype was detected only a few times. This sequence joins TRBV11-1 and TRBJ2-7; D unresolved. The length of the CDR3 is 13 residues. Per the germline V gene, CDR1 is SGHAT and CDR2 is FQDESV (reference sequence). Trimming cost V 4 bases and J 5 bases, with 12 bases left between them. The CDR3 nucleotides are TGTGCCAGCAGCTCGCCGAGCAACCACGAGCAGTACTTC. Encoded protein: CASSSPSNHEQYF.